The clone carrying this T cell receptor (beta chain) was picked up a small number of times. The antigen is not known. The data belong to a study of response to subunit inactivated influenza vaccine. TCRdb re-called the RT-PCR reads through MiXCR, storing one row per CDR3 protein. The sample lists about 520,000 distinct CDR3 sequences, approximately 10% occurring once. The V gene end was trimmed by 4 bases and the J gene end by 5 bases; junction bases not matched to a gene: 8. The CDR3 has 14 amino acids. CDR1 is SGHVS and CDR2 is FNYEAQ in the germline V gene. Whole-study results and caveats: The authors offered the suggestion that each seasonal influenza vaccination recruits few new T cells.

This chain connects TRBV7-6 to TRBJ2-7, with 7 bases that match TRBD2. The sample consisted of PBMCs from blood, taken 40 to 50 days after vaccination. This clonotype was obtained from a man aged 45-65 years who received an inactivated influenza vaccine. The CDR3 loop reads CASSSDWAGDEQYF. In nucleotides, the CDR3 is TGTGCCAGCAGCTCGGACTGGGCGGGGGACGAGCAGTACTTC.